The table lists the clone carrying this T cell receptor beta chain with a count of one. With V trimmed by 2 bases and J by 1 base, 1 base remained unmatched. The CDR3 sequence is 15 residues long. From germline, CDR1 is SGHTA and CDR2 FQGNSA. The record originates from a study of cytomegalovirus exposure and HLA in healthy donors. Generated by immunoSEQ multiplex PCR, the TCRdb table keeps only in-frame clones and is missing some. The sample consists of about 60,000 clones, around 95% of them appearing once. The TCR sequence derives from a woman aged 18-29 years in good health and CMV-seropositive. The chain carries TRBV7-2 and TRBJ2-1; 8 bases are shared with TRBD2. Sequencing was done on a sample of PBMCs. Here the CDR3 DNA reads TGTGCCAGCAGCTTAACGGGAGGGTCCTACAATGAGCAGTTCTTC. Encoded protein: CASSLTGGSYNEQFF.